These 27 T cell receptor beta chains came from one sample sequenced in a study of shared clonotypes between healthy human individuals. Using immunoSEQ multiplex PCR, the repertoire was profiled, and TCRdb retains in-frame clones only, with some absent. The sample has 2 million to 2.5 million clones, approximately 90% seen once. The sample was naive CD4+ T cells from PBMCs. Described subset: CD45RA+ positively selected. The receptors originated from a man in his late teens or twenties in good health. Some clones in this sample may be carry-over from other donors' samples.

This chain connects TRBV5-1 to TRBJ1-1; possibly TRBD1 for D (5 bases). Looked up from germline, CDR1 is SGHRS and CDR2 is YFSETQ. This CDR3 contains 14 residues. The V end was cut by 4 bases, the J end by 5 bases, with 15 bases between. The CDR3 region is CASSPAPGVTEAFF. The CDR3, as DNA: TGCGCCAGCAGCCCAGCGCCGGGGGTAACTGAAGCTTTCTTT. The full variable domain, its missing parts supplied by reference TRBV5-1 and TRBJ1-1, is KAGVTQTPRYLIKTRGQQVTLSCSPISGHRSVSWYQQTPGQGLQFLFEYFSETQRNKGNFPGRFSGRQFSNSRSEMNVSTLELGDSALYLCASSPAPGVTEAFFGQGTRLTVV.

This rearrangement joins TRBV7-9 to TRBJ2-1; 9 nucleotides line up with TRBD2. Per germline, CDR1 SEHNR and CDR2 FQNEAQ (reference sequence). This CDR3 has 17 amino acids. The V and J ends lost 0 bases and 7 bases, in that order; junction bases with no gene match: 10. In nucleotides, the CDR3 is TGTGCCAGCAGCTTAGCGATAGGACTAGCGTCCCCTAATGAGCAGTTCTTC. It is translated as CASSLAIGLASPNEQFF.

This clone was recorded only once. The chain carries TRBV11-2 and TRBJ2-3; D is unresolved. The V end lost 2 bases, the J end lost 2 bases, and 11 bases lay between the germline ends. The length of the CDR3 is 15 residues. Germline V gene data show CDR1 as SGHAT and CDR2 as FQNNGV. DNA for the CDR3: TGTGCCAGCAGCTTACGTGCCGGATTCACAGATACGCAGTATTTT. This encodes CASSLRAGFTDTQYF.

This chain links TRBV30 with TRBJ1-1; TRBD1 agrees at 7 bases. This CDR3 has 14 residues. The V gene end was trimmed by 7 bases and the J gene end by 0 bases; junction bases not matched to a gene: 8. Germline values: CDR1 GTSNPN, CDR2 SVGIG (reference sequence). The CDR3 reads CAYQQGMMNTEAFF. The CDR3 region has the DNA TGTGCCTACCAACAGGGGATGATGAACACTGAAGCTTTCTTT. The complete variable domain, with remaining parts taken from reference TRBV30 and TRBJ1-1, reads SQTIHQWPATLVQPVGSPLSLECTVEGTSNPNLYWYRQAAGRGLQLLFYSVGIGQISSEVPQNLSASRPQDRQFILSSKKLLLSDSGFYLCAYQQGMMNTEAFFGQGTRLTVV.

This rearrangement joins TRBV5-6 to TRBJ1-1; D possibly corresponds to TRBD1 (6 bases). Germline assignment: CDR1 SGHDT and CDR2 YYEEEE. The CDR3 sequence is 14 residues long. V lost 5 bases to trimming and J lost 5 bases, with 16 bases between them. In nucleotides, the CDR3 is TGTGCCAGCAGACTGACAGGCCGCCCGACTGAAGCTTTCTTT. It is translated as CASRLTGRPTEAFF.

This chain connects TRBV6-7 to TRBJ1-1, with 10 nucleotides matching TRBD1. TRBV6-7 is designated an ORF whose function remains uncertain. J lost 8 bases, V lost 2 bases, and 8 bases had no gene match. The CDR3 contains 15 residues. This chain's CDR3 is CASSYPRGQGREAFF. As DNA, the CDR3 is TGTGCCAGCAGTTACCCCCGGGGACAGGGGAGGGAAGCTTTCTTT.

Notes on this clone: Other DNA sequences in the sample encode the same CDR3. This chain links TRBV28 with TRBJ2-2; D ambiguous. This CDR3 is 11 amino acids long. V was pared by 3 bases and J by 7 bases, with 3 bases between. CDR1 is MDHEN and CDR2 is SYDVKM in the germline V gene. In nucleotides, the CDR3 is TGTGCCAGCAGTTTGAGCGGGGAGCTGTTTTTT. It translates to CASSLSGELFF.

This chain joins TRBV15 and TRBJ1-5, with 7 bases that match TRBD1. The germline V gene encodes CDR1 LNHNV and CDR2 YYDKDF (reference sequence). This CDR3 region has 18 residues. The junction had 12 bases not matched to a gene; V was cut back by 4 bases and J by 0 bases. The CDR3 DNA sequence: TGTGCCACCAGCATCCTATGGACAGGCCAATATAGCAATCAGCCCCAGCATTTT. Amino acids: CATSILWTGQYSNQPQHF.

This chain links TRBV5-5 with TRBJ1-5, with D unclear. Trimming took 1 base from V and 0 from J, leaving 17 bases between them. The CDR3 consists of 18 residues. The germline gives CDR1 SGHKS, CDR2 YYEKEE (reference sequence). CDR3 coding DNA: TGTGCCAGCAGCTTGATAGCCGGATTGCGGGGTAGCAATCAGCCCCAGCATTTT. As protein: CASSLIAGLRGSNQPQHF.

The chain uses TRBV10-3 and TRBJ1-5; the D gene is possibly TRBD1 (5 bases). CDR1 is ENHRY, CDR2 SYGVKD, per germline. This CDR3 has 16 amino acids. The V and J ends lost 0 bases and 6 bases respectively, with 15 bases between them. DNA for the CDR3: TGTGCCATCAGTGAGTCGTCTGGGCAGGGAACTCAGCCCCAGCATTTT. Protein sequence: CAISESSGQGTQPQHF.

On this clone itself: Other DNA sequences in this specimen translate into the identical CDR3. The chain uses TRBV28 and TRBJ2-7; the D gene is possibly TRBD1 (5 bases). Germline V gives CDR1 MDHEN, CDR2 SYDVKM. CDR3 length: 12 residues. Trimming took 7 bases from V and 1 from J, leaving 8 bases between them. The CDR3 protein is CASTTGSYEQYF. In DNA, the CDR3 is TGTGCCAGCACTACAGGTTCCTACGAGCAGTACTTC.

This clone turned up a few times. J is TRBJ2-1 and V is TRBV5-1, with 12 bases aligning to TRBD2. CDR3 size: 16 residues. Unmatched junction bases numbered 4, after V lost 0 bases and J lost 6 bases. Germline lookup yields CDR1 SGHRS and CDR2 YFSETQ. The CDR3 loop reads CASSLASGRAGNEQFF. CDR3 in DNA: TGCGCCAGCAGCTTGGCTAGCGGGAGGGCAGGCAATGAGCAGTTCTTC.

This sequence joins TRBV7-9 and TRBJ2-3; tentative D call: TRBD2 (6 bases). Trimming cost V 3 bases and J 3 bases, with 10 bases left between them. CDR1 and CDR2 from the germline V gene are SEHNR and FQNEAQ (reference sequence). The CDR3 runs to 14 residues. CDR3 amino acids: CASSLARETDTQYF. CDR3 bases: TGTGCCAGCAGCTTGGCACGGGAGACAGATACGCAGTATTTT. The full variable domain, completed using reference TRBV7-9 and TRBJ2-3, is DTGVSQNPRHKITKRGQNVTFRCDPISEHNRLYWYRQTLGQGPEFLTYFQNEAQLEKSRLLSDRFSAERPKGSFSTLEIQRTEQGDSAMYLCASSLARETDTQYFGPGTRLTVL.

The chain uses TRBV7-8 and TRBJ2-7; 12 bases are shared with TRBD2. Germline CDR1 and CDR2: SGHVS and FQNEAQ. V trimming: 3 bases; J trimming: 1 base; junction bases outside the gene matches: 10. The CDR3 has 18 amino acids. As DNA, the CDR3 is TGTGCCAGCAGCTTCGGAAGGACTAGCGGGGCTTCATCCTACGAGCAGTACTTC. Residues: CASSFGRTSGASSYEQYF.

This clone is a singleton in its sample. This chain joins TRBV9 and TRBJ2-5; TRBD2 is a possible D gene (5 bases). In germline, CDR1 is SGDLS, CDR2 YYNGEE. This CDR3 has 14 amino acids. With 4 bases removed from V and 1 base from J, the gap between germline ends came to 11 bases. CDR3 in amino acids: CASSPQDFQETQYF. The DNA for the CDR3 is TGTGCCAGCAGCCCCCAGGACTTCCAAGAGACCCAGTACTTC.

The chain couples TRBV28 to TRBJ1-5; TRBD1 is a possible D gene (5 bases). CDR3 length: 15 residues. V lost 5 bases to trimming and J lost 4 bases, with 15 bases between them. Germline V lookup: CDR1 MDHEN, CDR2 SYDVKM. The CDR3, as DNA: TGTGCCAGCAGTCCCTCGGGGGTAGGGAATCAGCCCCAGCATTTT. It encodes CASSPSGVGNQPQHF.

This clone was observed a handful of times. The CDR3 sequence: CASSSPGPLNEKLFF. The CDR3 coding sequence is TGTGCCAGCTCATCCCCGGGACCGTTGAATGAAAAACTGTTTTTT. The chain uses TRBV18 and TRBJ1-4, with D maybe TRBD1 (5 bases). Germline V lookup: CDR1 KGHSH, CDR2 LQKENI. Trimming stripped 5 bases from V and 5 bases from J, with 15 bases between. This CDR3 has 15 residues.

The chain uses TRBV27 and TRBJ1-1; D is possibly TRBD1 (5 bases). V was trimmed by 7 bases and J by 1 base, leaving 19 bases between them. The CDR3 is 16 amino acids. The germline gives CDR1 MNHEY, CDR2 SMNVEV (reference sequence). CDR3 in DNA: TGTGCCAGCAAAGGACATCTAAGAGCTACGAACACTGAAGCTTTCTTT. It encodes CASKGHLRATNTEAFF.

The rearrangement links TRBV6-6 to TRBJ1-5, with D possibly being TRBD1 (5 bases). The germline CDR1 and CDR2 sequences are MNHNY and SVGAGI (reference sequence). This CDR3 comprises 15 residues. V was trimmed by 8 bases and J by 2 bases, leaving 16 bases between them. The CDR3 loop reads CASGNSWGGNQPQHF. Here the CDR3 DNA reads TGTGCCAGCGGTAATAGCTGGGGGGGCAATCAGCCCCAGCATTTT.

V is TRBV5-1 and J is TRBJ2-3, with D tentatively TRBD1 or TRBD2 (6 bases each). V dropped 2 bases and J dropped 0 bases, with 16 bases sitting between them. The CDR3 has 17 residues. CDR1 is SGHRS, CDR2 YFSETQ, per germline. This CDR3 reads CASSFNPGGLSTDTQYF. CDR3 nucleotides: TGCGCCAGCAGCTTCAACCCCGGGGGCCTGAGCACAGATACGCAGTATTTT.

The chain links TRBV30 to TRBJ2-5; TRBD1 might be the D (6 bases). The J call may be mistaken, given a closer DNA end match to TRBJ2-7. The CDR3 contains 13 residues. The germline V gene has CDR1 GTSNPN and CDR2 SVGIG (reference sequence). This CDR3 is CAWSWDTAYEQYF. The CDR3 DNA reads TGTGCCTGGAGTTGGGACACTGCCTACGAGCAGTACTTC.

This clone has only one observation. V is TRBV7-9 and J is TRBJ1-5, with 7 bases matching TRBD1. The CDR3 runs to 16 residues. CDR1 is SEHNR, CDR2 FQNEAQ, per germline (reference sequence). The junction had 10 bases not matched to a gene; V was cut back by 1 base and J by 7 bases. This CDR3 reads CASSLDGGRGHQPQHF. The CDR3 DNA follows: TGTGCCAGCAGCTTAGACGGCGGGAGGGGGCACCAGCCCCAGCATTTT.

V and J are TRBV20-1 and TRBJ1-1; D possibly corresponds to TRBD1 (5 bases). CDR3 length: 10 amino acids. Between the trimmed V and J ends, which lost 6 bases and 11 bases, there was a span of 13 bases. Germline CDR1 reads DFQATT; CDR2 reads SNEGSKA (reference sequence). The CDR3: CSAGASRAFF. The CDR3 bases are TGCAGTGCCGGGGCTTCCCGGGCTTTCTTT.

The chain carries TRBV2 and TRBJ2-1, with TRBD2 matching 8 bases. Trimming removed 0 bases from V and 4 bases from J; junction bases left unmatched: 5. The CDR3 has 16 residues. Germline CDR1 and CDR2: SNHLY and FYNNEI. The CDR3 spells CASSEAYQRGYNEQFF. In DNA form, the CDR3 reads TGTGCCAGCAGTGAAGCTTACCAGCGGGGGTACAATGAGCAGTTCTTC. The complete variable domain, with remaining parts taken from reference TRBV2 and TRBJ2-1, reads EPEVTQTPSHQVTQMGQEVILRCVPISNHLYFYWYRQILGQKVEFLVSFYNNEISEKSEIFDDQFSVERPDGSNFTLKIRSTKLEDSAMYFCASSEAYQRGYNEQFFGPGTRLTVL.

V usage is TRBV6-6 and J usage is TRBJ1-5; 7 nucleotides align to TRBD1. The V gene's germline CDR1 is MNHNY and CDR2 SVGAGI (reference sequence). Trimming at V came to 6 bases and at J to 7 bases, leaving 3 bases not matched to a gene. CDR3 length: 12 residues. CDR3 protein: CASSRGGQPQHF. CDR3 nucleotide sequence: TGTGCCAGCAGCCGAGGGGGCCAGCCCCAGCATTTT.

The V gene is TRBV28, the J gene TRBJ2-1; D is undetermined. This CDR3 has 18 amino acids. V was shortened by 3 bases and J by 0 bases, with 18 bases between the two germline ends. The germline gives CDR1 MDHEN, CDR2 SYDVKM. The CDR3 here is CASSFPWATQSSYNEQFF. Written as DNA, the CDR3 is TGTGCCAGCAGTTTCCCCTGGGCGACCCAAAGCTCCTACAATGAGCAGTTCTTC.

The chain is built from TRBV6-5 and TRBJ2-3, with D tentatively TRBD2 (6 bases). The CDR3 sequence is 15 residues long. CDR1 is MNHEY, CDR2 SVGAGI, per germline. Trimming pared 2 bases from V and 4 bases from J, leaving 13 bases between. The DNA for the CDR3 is TGTGCCAGCAGTTACGGCGGGATTAATTCAGATACGCAGTATTTT. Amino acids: CASSYGGINSDTQYF.